This T cell receptor beta chain was captured in a study of spatial heterogeneity in lung cancer. Study-level findings and limits: Resection saw ubiquitous expanded tumor TCRs appear in blood more than follow-up did.

The CDR3 runs to 13 residues. Looked up from germline, CDR1 is SGHVS and CDR2 is FNYEAQ. Deletions cut 5 bases from V and 8 bases from J, with 12 bases between. TCR cDNA molecules were tagged individually, and each one carried a unique molecular identifier. One entry per CDR3 protein, called by TCRdb with MiXCR from the 5' RACE reads. The table shows 40,000 to 50,000 distinct CDR3 sequences, with approximately 14% occurring only once. The time point here: sample taken at primary tumor resection. Tumor, nontumor lung or frozen PBMC supplied whole RNA that was sequenced unsorted. As to this clonotype: The antigen remains unidentified.

This clonotype originated in a male donor with early-stage non-small cell lung cancer. The sequences come from PBMCs, collected at surgery. The chain links TRBV7-6 to TRBJ1-4; tentatively, D is TRBD1 (5 bases). The CDR3 region is CASSKRQGEKLFF. The CDR3 DNA sequence: TGTGCCAGCAGCAAAAGGCAGGGAGAAAAACTGTTTTTT.